This T cell receptor (beta chain) was sequenced during a study of Ad26.COV2.S vaccination and SARS-CoV-2 variants (dated by TCRdb to 2020 to 2022). Describing the broader study: TCRbeta repertoire sequencing was used to assess the specificity and breadth of SARS-CoV-2-reactive T cell receptors after Ad26.COV2.S vaccination. The TCR-sequenced set comprised around 32 samples: roughly 19 Ad26.COV2.S vaccine recipients, 5 placebo recipients and 8 SARS-CoV-2 convalescent individuals. Study-wide conclusions, independent of this receptor: It was noted by the authors that total T cell responses may have been underestimated by the TCR breadth and depth analyses. After vaccination, spike-specific CD8+ and CD4+ T cell responses were reported to show substantial breadth. Vaccine and placebo recipients had similar non-spike TCR breadth, a finding consistent with the vaccine containing only spike. Spike-specific TCR breadth was higher in Ad26.COV2.S recipients than in placebo recipients (P = 0.0014).

Trimming removed 3 bases from V and 7 bases from J; the gene matches leave 1 base unexplained. CDR1 and CDR2 are drawn from the germline V gene (reference sequence): GTSNPN, SVGIG. The CDR3 numbers 11 residues from cysteine through phenylalanine. Only the CDR3 portion is preserved as DNA: 33 bases, with reading frame beginning at the first base. The time point label of this sample denotes: individuals recovered from natural SARS-CoV-2 infection. TCRbeta CDR3 regions were sequenced with the immunoSEQ Assay. After extraction, genomic DNA underwent amplification by bias-controlled multiplex PCR, followed by high-throughput sequencing. The authors processed their data as follows. To quantify the absolute abundance of every unique TCRbeta CDR3 region, sequences were collapsed and filtered. Usable DNA was measured by amplifying reference genes present in all nucleated cells, and TCRbeta template counts were normalized to that usable DNA to estimate T cell fraction. Repertoire TCRs were annotated as SARS-CoV-2-specific when V gene, CDR3 amino acid sequence and J gene were exactly matched to a known reactive TCR set. The reference SARS-CoV-2 TCR set was obtained from MIRA and was filtered for enrichment in COVID-19-positive ImmuneCODE repertoires, whereby public or cross-reactive TCRs were removed. Using the MIRA antigens, annotated TCRs were further analysed by specific ORF or by position within an ORF. Breadth was defined as annotated unique rearrangements over total unique productive rearrangements; depth was the summed frequency of those rearrangements. Two-sided Wilcoxon rank-sum tests were used to compare TCR breadth between groups. Not all clones reach the TCRdb copy of this immuneACCESS table, which keeps in-frame sequences only. Checked studies attribute under half of the gap to unresolved V genes and leave the rest unexplained. The V and J calls and clone size come from that table; D and trimming were worked out from the DNA. The table for this sample lists over 130,000 clones; 75% to 90% of them were counted only once. The ten most abundant clones make up more than 4.5% of the sample.

Notes on this clone: Its antigen remains undetermined. No base quality information exists; no much larger clone differs at one position.

This sample comprised peripheral blood, obtained after recovery from COVID-19. The chain uses TRBV30 and TRBJ1-1; the central 8 bases match TRBD1. The receptor comes from a human donor who had recovered from COVID-19. The encoded CDR3 is CAWRTGVEAFF. The sequenced DNA is TGTGCCTGGAGGACAGGGGTTGAAGCTTTCTTT. With all but the CDR3 taken from the reference TRBV30 and TRBJ1-1 genes, the full variable domain is: SQTIHQWPATLVQPVGSPLSLECTVEGTSNPNLYWYRQAAGRGLQLLFYSVGIGQISSEVPQNLSASRPQDRQFILSSKKLLLSDSGFYLCAWRTGVEAFFGQGTRLTVV.